There are many counts of the clone carrying this T cell receptor (beta chain). As yet, its antigen is unknown. Amplification of TCR beta CDR3 regions was performed using RNA transcripts as template. RT-PCR in the first round (using the HTBI primer set) targeted the TCR CDR3. MiXCR, applied by TCRdb to the multiplex PCR reads, yields one record per CDR3 protein. The sample consists of about 400,000 distinct CDR3 sequences, about 15% of them appearing once. In germline, CDR1 is SNHLY, CDR2 FYNNEI. This CDR3 contains 16 residues. V was clipped by 3 bases and J by 6 bases, with 19 bases between them. The data were obtained in a study of T cells in Graves' hyperthyroidism and ophthalmopathy. Uncontrolled infection, other autoimmune disease, pregnancy or lactation excluded patients. Orbital computed tomography, thyroid ultrasound, serum thyroxine and TRAb, and clinical symptoms together informed the diagnoses.

Study results and caveats: With a median lead of roughly 6.2 months before onset, the model predicted ophthalmopathy. Also found in blood were most expanded thyroid clonotypes above 0.001.

Sequencing was carried out using blood. The receptor was derived from a young woman with Graves' hyperthyroidism. V and J are TRBV2 and TRBJ2-3, with D perhaps TRBD1 (6 bases). The chain's CDR3 is CASSDWTDRGSDTQYF. The CDR3, as DNA: TGTGCCAGCAGTGACTGGACAGACCGTGGATCGGATACGCAGTATTTT.